This T cell receptor beta chain stems from a study of tumor-infiltrating lymphocytes in localized non-small cell lung cancer. Study details: Some samples were collected after neoadjuvant chemotherapy; smokers, never-smokers and several histologies were included. Tumor tissue and non-adjacent uninvolved lung came from each patient. Findings and limits, study-wide: Different pieces of the same tissue went to different assays, confounding technical variation with intratumor heterogeneity.

The CDR3 consists of 14 residues. Germline V gene data show CDR1 as SGHRS and CDR2 as YFSETQ. V lost 4 bases to trimming and J lost 8 bases; unmatched junction nucleotides: 6. The data were produced by immunoSEQ multiplex PCR, yet TCRdb's version contains in-frame clones alone and is incomplete. The repertoire has around 6,400 clones, around two thirds of them found once; the top ten carry about 30%. With respect to this clone: The antigen is undetermined.

This chain uses TRBV5-1 with TRBJ1-4, with 9 bases lining up with TRBD1. Sequencing input: lung tumor tissue. The receptor's source is a human donor with non-small cell lung cancer. The DNA for the CDR3 is TGCGCCAGCAGCGGCGGGACAGGGTACGAAAAACTGTTTTTT. It yields the protein CASSGGTGYEKLFF.